Listed below are T cell receptor beta chains from one sample, sequenced in a study of OX40 agonist ivuxolimab in advanced cancers. Measured with immunoSEQ multiplex PCR; TCRdb has only the in-frame clones, and not every one. The sample gives 50,000 to 75,000 clones, roughly 90% of which show up once; approximately 0.55% is in the top ten. The sample was CD4+ or CD8+ T cells sorted from blood, taken in a trial of the OX40 agonist ivuxolimab. These receptors originate from an adult with an advanced solid tumor such as melanoma, head and neck, liver or kidney cancer. Both conserved end residues are trimmed from each CDR3.

V	J	length	CDR3
TRBV6-5	TRBJ2-1	14	ASSYTSGGEYNEQF
TRBV18	TRBJ2-7	16	ASSQLAADPLSSYEQY
TRBV29-1	TRBJ2-7	13	SVLLPFGTSYEQY
TRBV7-2	TRBJ2-7	12	ASSSTGDPHEQY
TRBV5-1	TRBJ2-1	13	ASSRDGSSYNEQF
TRBV7-3	TRBJ2-3	14	ASSPKRQGSTDTQY
TRBV6-6	TRBJ1-1	10	ASSDRGLEAF
TRBV15	TRBJ1-5	14	ATSRDQLGFNQPQH
TRBV4-1	TRBJ1-1	15	ASTQEGGWGLNTEAF
TRBV5-1	TRBJ2-5	11	ASSLEGQETQY
TRBV5-1	TRBJ2-3	13	ASSLVSGGTDTQY
TRBV7-2	TRBJ2-1	11	ASRAGTKNEQF
TRBV11-2	TRBJ1-3	15	ASSLVTGGSSGNTIY
TRBV5-1	TRBJ1-1	11	ASGTSWDTEAF
TRBV2	TRBJ2-7	9	ASSADYEQY
TRBV6-5	TRBJ2-3	13	ASSTRGGAADTQY
TRBV30	TRBJ2-5	11	AWSGLAKETQY
TRBV15	TRBJ1-3	16	ATSRGLTGGVPGNTIY
TRBV5-4	TRBJ2-3	14	ASSLFRGGGTDTQY
TRBV5-1	TRBJ1-2	12	ASSLGQGNYGYT
TRBV6-5	TRBJ1-2	11	ASSYNPGLGYT
TRBV7-2	TRBJ2-3	15	ASSLGPRVYSTDTQY
TRBV29-1	TRBJ2-3	12	SVGKAGVPDTQY
TRBV10-1	TRBJ2-5	11	ASSAGTSETQY
TRBV6-5	TRBJ2-3	12	ASSYSTSTDTQY
TRBV29-1	TRBJ2-5	13	SVEDLSGGRETQY
TRBV4-1	TRBJ2-5	13	ASSKGQGGRETQY
TRBV11-3	TRBJ2-7	13	ASSLSGTDSYEQY
TRBV4-2	TRBJ2-1	14	ASSQGSGEHYNEQF
TRBV11-2	TRBJ2-1	14	ASSGLAGVSYNEQF
TRBV28	TRBJ2-7	15	ASSLLGAGGSLYEQY
TRBV7-2	TRBJ2-2	12	ASSSYQGAGELF